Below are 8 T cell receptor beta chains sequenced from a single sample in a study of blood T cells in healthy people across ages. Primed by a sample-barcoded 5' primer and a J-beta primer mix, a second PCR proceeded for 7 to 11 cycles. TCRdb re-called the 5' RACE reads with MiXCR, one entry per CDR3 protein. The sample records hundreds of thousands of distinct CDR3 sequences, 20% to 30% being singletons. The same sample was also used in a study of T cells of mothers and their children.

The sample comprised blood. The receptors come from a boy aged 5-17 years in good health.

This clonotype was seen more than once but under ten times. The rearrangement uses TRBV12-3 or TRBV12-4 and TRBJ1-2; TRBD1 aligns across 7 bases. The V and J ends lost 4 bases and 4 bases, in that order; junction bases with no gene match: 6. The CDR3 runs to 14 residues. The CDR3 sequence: CASSSGQTVYGYTF. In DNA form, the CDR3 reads TGTGCCAGCAGTTCGGGACAGACAGTCTATGGCTACACCTTC.

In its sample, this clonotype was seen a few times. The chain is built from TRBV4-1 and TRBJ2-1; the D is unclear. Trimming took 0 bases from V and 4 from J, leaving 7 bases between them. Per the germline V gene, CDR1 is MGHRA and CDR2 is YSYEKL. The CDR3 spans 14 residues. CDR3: CASSQDHIYNEQFF. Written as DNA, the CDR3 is TGCGCCAGCAGCCAAGATCACATATACAATGAGCAGTTCTTC.

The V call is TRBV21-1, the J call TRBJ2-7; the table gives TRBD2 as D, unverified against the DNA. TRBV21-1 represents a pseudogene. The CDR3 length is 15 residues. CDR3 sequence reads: CASSSEEVPPYEQYF. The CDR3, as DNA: TGTGCCAGCAGCAGTGAGGAGGTCCCACCCTACGAGCAGTACTTC.

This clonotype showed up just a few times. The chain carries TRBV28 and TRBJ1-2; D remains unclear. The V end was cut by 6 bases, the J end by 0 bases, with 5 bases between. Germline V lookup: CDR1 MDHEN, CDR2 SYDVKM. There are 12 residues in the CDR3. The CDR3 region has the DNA TGTGCCAGCAGGGACCCTAACTATGGCTACACCTTC. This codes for CASRDPNYGYTF.

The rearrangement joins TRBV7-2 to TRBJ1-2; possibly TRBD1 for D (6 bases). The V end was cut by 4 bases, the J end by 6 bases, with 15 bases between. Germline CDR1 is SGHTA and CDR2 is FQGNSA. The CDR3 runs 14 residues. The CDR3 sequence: CASSSLRGGNGYTF. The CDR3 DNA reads TGTGCCAGCAGCTCGCTAAGGGGGGGCAATGGCTACACCTTC.

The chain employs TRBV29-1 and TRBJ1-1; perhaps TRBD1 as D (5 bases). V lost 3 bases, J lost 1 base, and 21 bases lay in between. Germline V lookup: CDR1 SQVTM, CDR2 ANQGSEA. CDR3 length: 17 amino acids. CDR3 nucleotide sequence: TGCAGCGTTGATGGGGACCCGAGAGTTCTATGGAACACTGAAGCTTTCTTT. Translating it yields CSVDGDPRVLWNTEAFF. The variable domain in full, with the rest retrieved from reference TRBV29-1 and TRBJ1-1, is SAVISQKPSRDICQRGTSLTIQCQVDSQVTMMFWYRQQPGQSLTLIATANQGSEATYESGFVIDKFPISRPNLTFSTLTVSNMSPEDSSIYLCSVDGDPRVLWNTEAFFGQGTRLTVV.

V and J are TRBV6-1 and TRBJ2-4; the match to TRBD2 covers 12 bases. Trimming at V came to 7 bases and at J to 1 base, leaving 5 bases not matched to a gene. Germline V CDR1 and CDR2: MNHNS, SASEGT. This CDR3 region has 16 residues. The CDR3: CASKFTSGGAKNIQYF. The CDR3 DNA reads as TGTGCCAGCAAGTTTACTAGCGGGGGGGCCAAAAACATTCAGTACTTC.

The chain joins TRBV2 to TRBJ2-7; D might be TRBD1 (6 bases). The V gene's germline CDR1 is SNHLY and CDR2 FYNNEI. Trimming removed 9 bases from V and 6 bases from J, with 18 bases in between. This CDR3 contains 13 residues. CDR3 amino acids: CAREANVQGEQYF. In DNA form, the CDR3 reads TGTGCCAGAGAAGCCAATGTACAGGGCGAGCAGTACTTC.